A selection of T cell receptor beta chains follows, all from one sample in a study of OX40 agonist ivuxolimab in advanced cancers. Clones were read by immunoSEQ multiplex PCR, and TCRdb kept only the in-frame ones, dropping some. In the table there are around 100,000 clones, 91% of which are singletons. The source was CD4+ or CD8+ T cells sorted from blood, collected in a trial of the OX40 agonist ivuxolimab. These receptors all come from an adult with an advanced solid tumor such as melanoma, head and neck, liver or kidney cancer. CDR3s include the opening cysteine and the closing phenylalanine or tryptophan. The D gene is left open where the match is weak. Part of the rows lack a size; the others show once, few, many or a class for expanded clones.

d_gene	abundance	v_gene	j_gene	CDR3aa	CDR3nt
.	.	TRBV7-2	TRBJ2-5	CASSGRRQETQYF	TGTGCCAGCAGCGGACGTCGCCAAGAGACCCAGTACTTC
TRBD1	.	TRBV18	TRBJ2-7	CASSLGGDEQYF	TGTGCCAGCTCCCTAGGGGGCGACGAGCAGTACTTC
TRBD2	.	TRBV5-1	TRBJ2-7	CASSRTSGAYEQYF	TGCGCCAGCAGCCGGACTAGCGGGGCCTACGAGCAGTACTTC
TRBD1	.	TRBV6-5	TRBJ1-2	CASSYRIQGNYGYTF	TGTGCCAGCAGTTACCGAATACAGGGGAACTATGGCTACACCTTC
TRBD1	.	TRBV7-2	TRBJ2-7	CASSARQGAYEQYF	TGTGCCAGCAGCGCGCGACAGGGGGCCTACGAGCAGTACTTC
.	.	TRBV28	TRBJ2-3	CASSGWGTSTDTQYF	TGTGCCAGCAGTGGTTGGGGGACGAGCACAGATACGCAGTATTTT
.	.	TRBV7-2	TRBJ2-7	CASSLAPGAYEQYF	TGTGCCAGCAGCTTAGCACCAGGAGCCTACGAGCAGTACTTC
TRBD1	.	TRBV29-1	TRBJ2-3	CSVLAGGMDTQYF	TGCAGCGTTTTGGCAGGGGGCATGGATACGCAGTATTTT
.	.	TRBV5-1	TRBJ2-1	CASSLPKSPNNEQFF	TGCGCCAGCAGCTTGCCGAAGAGTCCTAACAATGAGCAGTTCTTC
TRBD2	.	TRBV4-3	TRBJ2-1	CASSLSPSGRINNEQFF	TGCGCCAGCAGTTTGTCCCCTAGCGGGAGGATCAACAATGAGCAGTTCTTC
.	.	TRBV11-3	TRBJ1-5	CASSRGPNQPQHF	TGTGCCAGCAGCAGAGGACCGAATCAGCCCCAGCATTTT
.	.	TRBV7-2	TRBJ2-3	CASSLVPGSEDTQYF	TGTGCCAGCAGCTTAGTTCCCGGGTCAGAAGATACGCAGTATTTT
.	.	TRBV5-1	TRBJ2-5	CASSLDGGTQYF	TGCGCCAGCAGCTTGGATGGGGGGACCCAGTACTTC
TRBD1	.	TRBV7-9	TRBJ2-7	CASSSRQGIYEQYF	TGTGCCAGCAGCTCCCGACAGGGGATTTACGAGCAGTACTTC
TRBD1	.	TRBV9	TRBJ1-4	CASSVGFGTGTEKLFF	TGTGCCAGCAGCGTAGGATTCGGGACAGGGACCGAAAAACTGTTTTTT
.	.	TRBV7-3	TRBJ1-1	CASSSLGITEAFF	TGTGCCAGCAGCTCCTTGGGCATCACTGAAGCTTTCTTT
TRBD2	.	TRBV27	TRBJ2-2	CASSSIAGLNTGELFF	TGTGCCAGCAGTTCTATAGCGGGATTAAACACCGGGGAGCTGTTTTTT
TRBD2	.	TRBV2	TRBJ2-7	CASSEPVTSGSYEQYF	TGTGCCAGCAGTGAACCGGTAACTAGCGGCTCCTACGAGCAGTACTTC
.	.	TRBV21-1	TRBJ1-2	CASSTSTGGNYGYTF	TGTGCCAGCAGCACTTCTACAGGGGGGAACTATGGCTACACCTTC
TRBD1	.	TRBV4-1	TRBJ1-3	CASSLSTGGIRNTIYF	TGCGCCAGCAGCCTATCGACAGGGGGAATTAGAAACACCATATATTTT
TRBD1	.	TRBV5-6	TRBJ1-1	CASSYRDRVTEAFF	TGTGCCAGCAGCTACCGGGACAGGGTAACTGAAGCTTTCTTT
.	.	TRBV7-3	TRBJ1-1	CASSLSGILNTEAFF	TGTGCCAGCAGCTTATCGGGCATTTTGAACACTGAAGCTTTCTTT
.	.	TRBV5-5	TRBJ2-3	CASSQGFADTQYF	TGTGCCAGCAGTCAGGGGTTTGCAGATACGCAGTATTTT
.	.	TRBV11-3	TRBJ2-7	CASSHGTAWNEQYF	TGTGCCAGCAGCCACGGGACCGCGTGGAACGAGCAGTACTTC
.	.	TRBV9	TRBJ1-5	CASSVDWNNQPQHF	TGTGCCAGCAGCGTAGATTGGAACAATCAGCCCCAGCATTTT
TRBD1	.	TRBV15	TRBJ2-7	CATSPQGASEQYF	TGTGCCACCAGCCCACAGGGGGCAAGCGAGCAGTACTTC
.	.	TRBV4-3	TRBJ2-1	CASSQGVGWEQFF	TGCGCCAGCAGCCAAGGAGTCGGTTGGGAGCAGTTCTTC
.	few	TRBV7-9	TRBJ1-3	CASSLAGISGNTIYF	TGTGCCAGCAGCTTAGCGGGGATCTCTGGAAACACCATATATTTT
.	few	TRBV2	TRBJ1-1	CASPRDQPRKDTEAFF	TGTGCCAGCCCCCGGGACCAACCTAGGAAGGACACTGAAGCTTTCTTT
.	.	TRBV28	TRBJ2-7	CASSLSGAAPYEQYF	TGTGCCAGCAGTTTATCCGGGGCTGCACCCTACGAGCAGTACTTC
.	.	TRBV7-2	TRBJ2-1	CASSLGLPSYNEQFF	TGTGCCAGCAGCTTAGGACTTCCCTCCTACAATGAGCAGTTCTTC
TRBD1	.	TRBV7-9	TRBJ2-5	CASSLGTGVKETQYF	TGTGCCAGCAGCCTAGGGACAGGGGTAAAAGAGACCCAGTACTTC
TRBD1	.	TRBV4-1	TRBJ1-1	CASSQGKGAGTEAFF	TGCGCCAGCAGCCAAGGCAAGGGGGCAGGCACTGAAGCTTTCTTT
TRBD1	.	TRBV5-1	TRBJ1-2	CASSWDRLYGYTF	TGCGCCAGCAGCTGGGACAGACTCTATGGCTACACCTTC
TRBD2	.	TRBV5-1	TRBJ2-5	CASSRGLAAQETQYF	TGCGCCAGCAGCAGGGGACTAGCGGCCCAAGAGACCCAGTACTTC
.	.	TRBV14	TRBJ2-2	CASRESGNTGELFF	TGTGCCAGCAGGGAGAGCGGGAACACCGGGGAGCTGTTTTTT
.	.	TRBV27	TRBJ1-4	CASSLSWARGANEKLFF	TGTGCCAGCAGTTTATCATGGGCCCGGGGGGCTAATGAAAAACTGTTTTTT
TRBD2	once	TRBV5-1	TRBJ2-1	CASTRVAGGPNEQFF	TGCGCCAGCACCCGGGTAGCGGGAGGGCCAAATGAGCAGTTCTTC
.	once	TRBV21-1	TRBJ2-7	CASSGRLETGGLPYEQYF	TGTGCCAGCAGCGGCCGGTTAGAGACAGGGGGCCTTCCCTACGAGCAGTACTTC
.	.	TRBV7-9	TRBJ1-4	CASSFRGVTNEKLFF	TGTGCCAGCAGCTTTCGGGGGGTAACTAATGAAAAACTGTTTTTT
.	.	TRBV19	TRBJ2-7	CASSPRVADVTYEQYF	TGTGCCAGTAGTCCGCGGGTAGCAGACGTAACCTACGAGCAGTACTTC
TRBD2	.	TRBV7-2	TRBJ2-2	CASRRTSLSTGELFF	TGTGCCAGCAGGCGGACTAGCCTTAGTACCGGGGAGCTGTTTTTT
TRBD1	.	TRBV19	TRBJ1-1	CASRGTGAGDTEAFF	TGTGCCAGCCGCGGGACAGGGGCCGGGGACACTGAAGCTTTCTTT
.	.	TRBV7-2	TRBJ1-3	CASSLDSTRNTIYF	TGTGCCAGCAGCTTAGACTCTACTCGAAACACCATATATTTT
.	.	TRBV5-8	TRBJ1-1	CASSLGAGWGTEAFF	TGTGCCAGCAGCTTGGGGGCCGGATGGGGCACTGAAGCTTTCTTT
TRBD1	.	TRBV19	TRBJ2-7	CATGQGAREQYF	TGTGCCACGGGACAGGGGGCGCGCGAGCAGTACTTC
TRBD1	.	TRBV6-1	TRBJ1-1	CATAGQGRGTEAFF	TGTGCCACGGCGGGACAGGGGCGGGGAACTGAAGCTTTCTTT
.	.	TRBV6-5	TRBJ1-4	CASRGTRANEKLFF	TGTGCCAGCAGGGGGACTCGGGCTAATGAAAAACTGTTTTTT